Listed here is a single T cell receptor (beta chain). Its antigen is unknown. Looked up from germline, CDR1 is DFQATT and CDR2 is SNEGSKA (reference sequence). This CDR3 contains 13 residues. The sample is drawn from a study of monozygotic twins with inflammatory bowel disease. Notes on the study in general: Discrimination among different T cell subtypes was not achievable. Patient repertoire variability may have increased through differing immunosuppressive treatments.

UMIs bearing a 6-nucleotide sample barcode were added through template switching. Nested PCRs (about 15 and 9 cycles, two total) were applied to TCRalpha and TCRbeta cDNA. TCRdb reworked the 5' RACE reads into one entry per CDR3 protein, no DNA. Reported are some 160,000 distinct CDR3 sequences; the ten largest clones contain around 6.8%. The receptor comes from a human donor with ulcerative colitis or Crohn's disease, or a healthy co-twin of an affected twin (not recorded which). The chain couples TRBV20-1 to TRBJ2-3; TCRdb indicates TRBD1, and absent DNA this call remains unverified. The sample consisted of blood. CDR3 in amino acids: CSAKYRVSDTQYF.